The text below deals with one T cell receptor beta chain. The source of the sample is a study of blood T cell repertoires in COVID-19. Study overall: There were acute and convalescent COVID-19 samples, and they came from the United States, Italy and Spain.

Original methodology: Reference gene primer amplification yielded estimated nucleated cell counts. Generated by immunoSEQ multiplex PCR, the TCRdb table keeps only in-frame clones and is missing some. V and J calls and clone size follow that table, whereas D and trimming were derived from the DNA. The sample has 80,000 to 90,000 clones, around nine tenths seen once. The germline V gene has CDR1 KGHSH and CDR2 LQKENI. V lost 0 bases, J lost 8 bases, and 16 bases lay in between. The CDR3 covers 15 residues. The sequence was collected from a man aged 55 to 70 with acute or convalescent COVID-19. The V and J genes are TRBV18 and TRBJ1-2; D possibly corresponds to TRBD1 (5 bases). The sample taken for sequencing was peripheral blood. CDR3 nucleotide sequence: TGTGCCAGCTCACCACCAAGCAGGGTACTGGGGGGCTACACCTTC. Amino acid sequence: CASSPPSRVLGGYTF.